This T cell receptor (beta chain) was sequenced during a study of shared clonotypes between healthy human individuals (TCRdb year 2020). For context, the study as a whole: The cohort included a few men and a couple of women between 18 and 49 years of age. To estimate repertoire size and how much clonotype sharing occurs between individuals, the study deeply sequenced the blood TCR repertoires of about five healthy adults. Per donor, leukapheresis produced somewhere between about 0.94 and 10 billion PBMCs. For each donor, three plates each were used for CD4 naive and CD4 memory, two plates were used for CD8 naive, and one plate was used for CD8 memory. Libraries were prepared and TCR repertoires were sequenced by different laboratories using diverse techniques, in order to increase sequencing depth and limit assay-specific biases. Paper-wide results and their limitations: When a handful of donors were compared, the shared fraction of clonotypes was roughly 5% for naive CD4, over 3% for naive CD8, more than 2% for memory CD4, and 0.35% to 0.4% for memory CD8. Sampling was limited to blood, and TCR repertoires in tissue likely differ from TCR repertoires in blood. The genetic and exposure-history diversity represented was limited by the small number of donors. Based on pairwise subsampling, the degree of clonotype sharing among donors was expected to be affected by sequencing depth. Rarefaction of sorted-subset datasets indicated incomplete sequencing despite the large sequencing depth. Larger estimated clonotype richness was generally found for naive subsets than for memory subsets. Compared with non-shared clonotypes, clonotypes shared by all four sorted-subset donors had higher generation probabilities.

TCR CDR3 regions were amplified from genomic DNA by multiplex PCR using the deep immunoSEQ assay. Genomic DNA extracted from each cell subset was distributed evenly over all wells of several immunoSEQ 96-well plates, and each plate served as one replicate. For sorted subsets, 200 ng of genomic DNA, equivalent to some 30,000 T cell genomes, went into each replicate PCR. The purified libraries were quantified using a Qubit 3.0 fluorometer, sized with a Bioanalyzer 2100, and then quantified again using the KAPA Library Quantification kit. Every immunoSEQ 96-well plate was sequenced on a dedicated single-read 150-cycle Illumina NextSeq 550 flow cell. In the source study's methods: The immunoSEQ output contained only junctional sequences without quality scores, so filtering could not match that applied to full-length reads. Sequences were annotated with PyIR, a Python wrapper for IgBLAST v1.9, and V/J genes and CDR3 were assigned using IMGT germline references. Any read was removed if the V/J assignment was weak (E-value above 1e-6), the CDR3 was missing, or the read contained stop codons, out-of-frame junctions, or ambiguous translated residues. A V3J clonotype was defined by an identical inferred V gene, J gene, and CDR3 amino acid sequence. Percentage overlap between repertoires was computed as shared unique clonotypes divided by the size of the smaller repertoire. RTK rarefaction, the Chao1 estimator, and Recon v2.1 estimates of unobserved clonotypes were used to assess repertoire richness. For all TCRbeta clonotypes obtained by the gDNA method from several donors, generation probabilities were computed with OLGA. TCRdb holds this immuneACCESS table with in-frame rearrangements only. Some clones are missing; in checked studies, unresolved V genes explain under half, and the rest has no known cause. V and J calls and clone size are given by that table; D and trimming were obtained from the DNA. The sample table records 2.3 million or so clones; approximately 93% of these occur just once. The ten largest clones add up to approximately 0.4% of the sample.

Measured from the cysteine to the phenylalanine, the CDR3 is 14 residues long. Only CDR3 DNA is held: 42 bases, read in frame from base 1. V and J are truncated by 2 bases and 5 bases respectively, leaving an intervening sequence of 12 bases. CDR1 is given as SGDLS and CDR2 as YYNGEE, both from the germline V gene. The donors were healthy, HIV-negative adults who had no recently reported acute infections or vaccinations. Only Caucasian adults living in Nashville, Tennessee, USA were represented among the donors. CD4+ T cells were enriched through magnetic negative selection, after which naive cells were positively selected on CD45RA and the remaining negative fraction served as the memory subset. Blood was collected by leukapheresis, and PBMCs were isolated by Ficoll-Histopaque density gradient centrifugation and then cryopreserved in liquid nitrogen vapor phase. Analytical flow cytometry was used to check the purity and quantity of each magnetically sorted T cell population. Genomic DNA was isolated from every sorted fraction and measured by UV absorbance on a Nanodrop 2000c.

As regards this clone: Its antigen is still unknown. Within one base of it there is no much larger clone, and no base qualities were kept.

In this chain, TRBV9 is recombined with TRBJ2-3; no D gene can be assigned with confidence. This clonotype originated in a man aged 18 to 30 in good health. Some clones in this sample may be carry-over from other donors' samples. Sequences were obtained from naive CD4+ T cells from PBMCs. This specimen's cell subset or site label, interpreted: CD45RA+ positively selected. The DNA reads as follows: TGTGCCAGCAGCGTTCTATTGGGCGGAGATACGCAGTATTTT. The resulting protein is CASSVLLGGDTQYF.